This TCR beta chain comes out of a study of CD4+ T cells in melanoma. The protocol was immunoSEQ multiplex PCR, while the TCRdb copy is restricted to in-frame clones and leaves out a portion. The sample lists some 13,000 clones, approximately 62% occurring once. The sample holds a few counts of this clone. Its matching antigen is unknown. Other DNA variants within this sample encode the same CDR3. Study results and limitations: A reported correlation linked neoantigen-specific CD4+ T cells to CD8+, macrophage and B cell function. In melanoma, neoantigen-specific CD4+ T cells reportedly differed in differentiation state.

V dropped 4 bases and J dropped 1 base, with 8 bases sitting between them. CDR3 size: 13 residues. CDR1 and CDR2 (germline): SNHLY, FYNNEI. This sequence originates from a human donor with melanoma. The source material was cells from a culture (not recorded whether cultured in vitro). This sequence joins TRBV2 and TRBJ2-7; D gene ambiguous. The CDR3 DNA sequence: TGTGCCAGCAGTGTTCCTCTTTCCTACGAGCAGTACTTC. This sequence encodes CASSVPLSYEQYF.